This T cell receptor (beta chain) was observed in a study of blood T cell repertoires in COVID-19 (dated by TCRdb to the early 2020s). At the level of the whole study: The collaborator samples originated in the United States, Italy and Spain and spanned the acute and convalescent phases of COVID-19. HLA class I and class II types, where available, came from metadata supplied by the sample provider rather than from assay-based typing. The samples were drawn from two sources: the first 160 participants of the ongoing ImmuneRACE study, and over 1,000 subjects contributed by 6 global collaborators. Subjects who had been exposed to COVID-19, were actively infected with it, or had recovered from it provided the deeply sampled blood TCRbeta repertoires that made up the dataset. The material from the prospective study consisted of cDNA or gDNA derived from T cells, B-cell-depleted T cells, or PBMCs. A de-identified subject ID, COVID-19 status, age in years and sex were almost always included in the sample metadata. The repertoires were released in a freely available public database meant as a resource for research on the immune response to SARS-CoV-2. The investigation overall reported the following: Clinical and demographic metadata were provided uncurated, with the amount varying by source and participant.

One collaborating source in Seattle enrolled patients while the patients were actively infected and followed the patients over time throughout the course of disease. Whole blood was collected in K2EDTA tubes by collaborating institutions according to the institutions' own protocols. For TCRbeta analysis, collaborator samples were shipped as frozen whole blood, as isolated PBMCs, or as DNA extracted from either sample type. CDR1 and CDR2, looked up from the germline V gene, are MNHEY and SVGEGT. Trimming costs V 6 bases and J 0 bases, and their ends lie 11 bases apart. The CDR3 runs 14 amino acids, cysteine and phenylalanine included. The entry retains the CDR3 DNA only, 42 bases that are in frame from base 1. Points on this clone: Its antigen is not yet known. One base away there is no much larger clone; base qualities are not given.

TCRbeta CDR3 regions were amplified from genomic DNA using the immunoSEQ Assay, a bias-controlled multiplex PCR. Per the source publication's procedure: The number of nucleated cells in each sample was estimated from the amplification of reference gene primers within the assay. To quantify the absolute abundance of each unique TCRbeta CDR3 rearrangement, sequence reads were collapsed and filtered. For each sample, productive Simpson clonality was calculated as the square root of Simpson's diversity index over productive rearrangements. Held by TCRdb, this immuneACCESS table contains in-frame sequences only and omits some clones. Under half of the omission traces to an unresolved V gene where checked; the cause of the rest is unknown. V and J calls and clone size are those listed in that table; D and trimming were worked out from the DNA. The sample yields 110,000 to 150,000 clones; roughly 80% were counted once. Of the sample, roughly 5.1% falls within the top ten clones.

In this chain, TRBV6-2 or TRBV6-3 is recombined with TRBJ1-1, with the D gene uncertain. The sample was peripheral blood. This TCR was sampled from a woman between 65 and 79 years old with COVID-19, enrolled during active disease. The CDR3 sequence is CASSRGVMNTEAFF. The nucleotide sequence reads TGTGCCAGCAGCCGCGGAGTAATGAACACTGAAGCTTTCTTT.